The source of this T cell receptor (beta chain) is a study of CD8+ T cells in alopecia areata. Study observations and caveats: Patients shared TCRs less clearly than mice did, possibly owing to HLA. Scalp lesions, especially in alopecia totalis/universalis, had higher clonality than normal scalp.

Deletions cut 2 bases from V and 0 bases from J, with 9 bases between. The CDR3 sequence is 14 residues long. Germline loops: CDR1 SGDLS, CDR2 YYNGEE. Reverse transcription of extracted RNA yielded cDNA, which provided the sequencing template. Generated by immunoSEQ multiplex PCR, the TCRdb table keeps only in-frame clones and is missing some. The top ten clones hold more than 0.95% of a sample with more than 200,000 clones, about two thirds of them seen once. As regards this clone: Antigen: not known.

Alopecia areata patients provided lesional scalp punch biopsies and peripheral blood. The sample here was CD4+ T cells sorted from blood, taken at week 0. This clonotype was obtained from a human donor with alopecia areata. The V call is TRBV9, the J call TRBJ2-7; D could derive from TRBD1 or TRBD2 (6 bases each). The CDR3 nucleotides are TGTGCCAGCAGCGTCGGGGGCCTCTCCTACGAGCAGTACTTC. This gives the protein CASSVGGLSYEQYF.